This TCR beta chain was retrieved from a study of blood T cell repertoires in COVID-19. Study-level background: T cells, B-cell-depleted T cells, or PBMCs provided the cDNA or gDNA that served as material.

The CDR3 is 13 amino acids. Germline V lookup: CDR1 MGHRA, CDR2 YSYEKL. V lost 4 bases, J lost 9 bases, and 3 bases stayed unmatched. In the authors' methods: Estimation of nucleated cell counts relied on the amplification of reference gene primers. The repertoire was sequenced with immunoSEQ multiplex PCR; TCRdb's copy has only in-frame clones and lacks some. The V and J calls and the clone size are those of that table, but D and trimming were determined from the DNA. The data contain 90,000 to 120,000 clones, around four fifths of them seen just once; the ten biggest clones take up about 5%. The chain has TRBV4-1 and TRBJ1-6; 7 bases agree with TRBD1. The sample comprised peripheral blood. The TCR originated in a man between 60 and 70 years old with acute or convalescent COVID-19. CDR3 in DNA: TGCGCCAGCAGCCTAGGACAGGTTTCACCCCTCCACTTT. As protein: CASSLGQVSPLHF.